This TCR beta chain is drawn from a study of cytomegalovirus exposure and HLA in healthy donors. General observations from the study: Clusters of TCRs from the first cohort tended to co-occur in the 90 to 150 validation repertoires (as a later analysis found). There were some public TCRs occurring in many donors, but most TCR sequences were rare.

Sequencing used immunoSEQ multiplex PCR; TCRdb keeps in-frame clones, though not all of them. The repertoire holds around 65,000 clones, around 93% seen once, with approximately 5.3% in the top ten. Of note for this clone: The antigen remains undetermined.

Sequencing input: PBMCs. The source of this sequence is a young man in good health and CMV-seropositive.

The CDR3 DNA reads TGTGCCAGCAGTTTCCCCGGGGTCGAGACCCAGTACTTC. It is translated as CASSFPGVETQYF. V gene TRBV28 combines with J gene TRBJ2-5, with D possibly TRBD2 on 5 matching bases. The germline gives CDR1 MDHEN, CDR2 SYDVKM. The CDR3 is 13 residues long. Trimming left V 3 bases short and J 5 bases short, with 10 bases between.